This record concerns one TCR beta chain sequence. Sequencing used immunoSEQ multiplex PCR; TCRdb keeps in-frame clones, though not all of them. The sample consists of 90,000 or so clones, about 90% of them appearing once. This CDR3 has 18 residues. Per the germline V gene, CDR1 is LGHNA and CDR2 is YSLEER. V gave up 0 bases and J gave up 6 bases; unmatched junction bases: 11. The data were taken from a study of blood T cell repertoires in COVID-19. This clonotype originated in a human donor with active COVID-19. The donor label of this sample is uncertain. The chain recombines TRBV4-3 with TRBJ2-2; 9 bases match TRBD2. Sequencing was carried out using peripheral blood. CDR3 sequence (DNA): TGCGCCAGCAGCCAAGATCCTGTGGGCGGGGGGGACGCCGGGGAGCTGTTTTTT. This sequence encodes CASSQDPVGGGDAGELFF.